A single TCR beta chain is shown here with its context. Sequenced by immunoSEQ multiplex PCR; TCRdb stores in-frame clones only, minus some. The sample consists of roughly 400,000 clones, around 92% of them appearing once. The source of the sample is a study of blood T cell repertoires in COVID-19. Study in general: Donors in the United States, Italy and Spain gave samples during acute or convalescent COVID-19.

Two consecutive negative NP/OP PCR tests, clearance, or resolved symptoms defined Cohort 3 recovery. Sequencing was done on a sample of PBMCs or T cells enriched from blood (not recorded which). The origin of this receptor is a woman in her 30s who had recovered from COVID-19.

DNA for the CDR3: TGTGCCAGCAGTCCATGGTCCGGTCGGGCGGGAGGGCCCACAGATACGCAGTATTTT. Amino acid sequence: CASSPWSGRAGGPTDTQYF. The V and J genes are TRBV27 and TRBJ2-3; 9 bases agree with TRBD2. Trimming took 5 bases from V and 2 from J; bases not matched to a gene: 17. This CDR3 has 19 residues. CDR1 and CDR2 (germline): MNHEY, SMNVEV (reference sequence).